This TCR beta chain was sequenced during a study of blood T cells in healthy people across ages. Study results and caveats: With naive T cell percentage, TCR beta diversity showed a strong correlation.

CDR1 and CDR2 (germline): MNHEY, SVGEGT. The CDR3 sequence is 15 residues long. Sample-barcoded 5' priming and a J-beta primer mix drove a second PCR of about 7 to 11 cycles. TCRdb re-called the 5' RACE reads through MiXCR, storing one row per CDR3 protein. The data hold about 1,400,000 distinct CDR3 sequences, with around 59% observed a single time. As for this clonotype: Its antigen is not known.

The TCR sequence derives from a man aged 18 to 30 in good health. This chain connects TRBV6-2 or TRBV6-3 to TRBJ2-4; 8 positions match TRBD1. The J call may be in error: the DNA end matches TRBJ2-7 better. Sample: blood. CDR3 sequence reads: CASSYRQGSVHEQYF. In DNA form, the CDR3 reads TGTGCCAGCAGTTACCGACAGGGGAGTGTCCACGAGCAGTACTTC.